The T cell receptor beta chain under discussion was sequenced for a study of cytomegalovirus exposure and HLA in healthy donors. About the research overall: Among the approximately 400 genotyped donors, 65% to 90% were placed in the Caucasian-associated ancestry cluster.

Germline V lookup: CDR1 SEHNR, CDR2 FQNEAQ (reference sequence). V gave up 5 bases and J gave up 9 bases, with 11 bases separating them. The CDR3 totals 13 residues. When sampled, the donors appeared nominally healthy, though they likely had unrecorded immune exposures. This PCR relied on a set of 60 Vbeta primers and 13 Jbeta primers. The table came from immunoSEQ multiplex PCR; TCRdb's copy has only in-frame clones and leaves some out. Of some 170,000 clones listed, more than 60% are singletons. Comment on this clone: Its antigen is unknown.

Points from the study as a whole: Many donors carried some public TCRs, although rarity characterized most TCR sequences.

The TCR was taken from a woman aged 55-75 years in good health and CMV-seropositive. Sequencing was done on a sample of PBMCs. The rearrangement joins TRBV7-9 to TRBJ1-6, with D perhaps TRBD1 (5 bases). The CDR3 region has the DNA TGTGCCAGCAGCCCGGGACTCAGTTCACCCCTCCACTTT. Translating gives CASSPGLSSPLHF.